The 19 T cell receptor delta chains in this list originate from one sample, sequenced in a study of gamma-delta T cells after stem cell transplantation. TCRdb called clones anew from the RT-PCR reads with CATT. Here the sample spans 10,000 to 13,000 delta-chain clones, approximately 38% being singletons. Sequenced input: gamma-delta T cells. The source of these receptors is a human donor. It is not recorded whose cells these are; they may come from a transplant donor.

Notes on this clone: Mismatch with germline at one junction end may stem from a read error. The chain is built from TRDV2 and TRDJ3; 7 bases agree with TRDD3. CDR3 length: 17 residues. Germline CDR1 is GEAIGNYY and CDR2 is EKD. CDR3 DNA sequence: TGTGCCTGTGACTCATGGGGGAGCTCCTGGGACACCCGACATATGTTTTTC. This translates into CACDSWGSSWDTRHMFF.

This clone was counted a single time. With a much larger clone just one base away, this may be a read error. Other DNA sequences within the sample encode an identical CDR3. The rearrangement links TRDV2 to TRDJ4; possible D gene TRDD3, 5 bases. CDR1 is GEAIGNYY, CDR2 EKD, per germline. The CDR3 loop spans 12 amino acids. V was pared by 0 bases and J by 7 bases, with 11 bases between. Written as DNA, the CDR3 is TGTGCCTGTGACACCGGGAGGGGGCACCTGATCTTT. It codes for CACDTGRGHLIF.

Worth noting for this clone: An end of the junction differs from the germline gene, which may be a read error. The rearrangement joins TRDV1 to TRDJ4, with 12 bases identical to TRDD3. CDR1 is TSWWSYY and CDR2 is QGS in the germline V gene. The CDR3 runs 19 residues. The CDR3 protein is CAIGGAGYGLGDTKGPLIF. CDR3 DNA sequence: TGTGCTATTGGGGGGGCAGGCTACGGACTGGGGGATACTAAGGGACCCCTGATCTTT.

This clone is medium-sized in the sample. The CDR3 region has the DNA TGTGCCTGTGACCCCACGTGGGGGATACCGTCCTGGGACACCCGACAGATGTTTTTC. This sequence encodes CACDPTWGIPSWDTRQMFF. The chain links TRDV2 to TRDJ3; TRDD3 agrees at 10 bases. The CDR3 is 19 amino acids. Germline assignment: CDR1 GEAIGNYY and CDR2 EKD. V was clipped by 3 bases and J by 1 base; unmatched bases: 8.

The rearrangement links TRDV3 to TRDJ1; D could derive from TRDD2 or TRDD3 (6 bases each). Germline V lookup: CDR1 TVYSNPD, CDR2 GDNSRS (reference sequence). The CDR3 sequence is 15 residues long. Trimming took 3 bases from V and 11 from J, leaving 28 bases between them. The CDR3 sequence: CAFPAFPFTGSSLIF. CDR3 nucleotide sequence: TGTGCCTTCCCGGCCTTCCCCTTTACTGGGTCAAGCCTCATCTTT.

About this clone: Its ends do not fully match the called genes, so a read error is possible. This chain connects TRDV2 to TRDJ2; 9 nucleotides line up with TRDD3. There are 14 residues in the CDR3. Germline V gene lookup returns CDR1 GEAIGNYY and CDR2 EKD. The CDR3 DNA reads as TGTGCCTGTGACATACTGGGGGAGACAGCAAAACTCTTCTTT. This gives the protein CACDILGETAKLFF.

Comments on this clone: A read error may account for a junction end that differs from germline. The chain has TRDV2 and TRDJ3; a weak D match, TRDD3 (6 bases). Looked up from germline, CDR1 is GEAIGNYY and CDR2 is EKD. The CDR3 totals 18 residues. For the CDR3, the DNA is TGTGCCTGTGACACTGGGGGCTCCGGGACCTGGGACACCCGACGGATGTTTTTC. This translates into CACDTGGSGTWDTRRMFF.

This clone appeared a few times. The chain is built from TRDV1 and TRDJ1; 7 nucleotides match TRDD3. J was trimmed by 6 bases and V by 1 base; bases with no gene match: 11. The CDR3 totals 16 residues. CDR1 TSWWSYY and CDR2 QGS come from the germline V gene. CDR3 DNA: TGTGCTCTTGGGGAACCGATAGCTACTTGGGGGAATAAACTCATCTTT. Translated: CALGEPIATWGNKLIF.

This clone is medium-sized in the sample. This chain uses TRDV1 with TRDJ2; 9 bases are a match to TRDD3. Germline CDR1 TSWWSYY, CDR2 QGS. V lost 6 bases to trimming and J lost 0 bases; unmatched junction nucleotides: 11. This CDR3 contains 18 residues. The CDR3 DNA is TGTGCTCTTGGAGTACTCTGGGGGATTCCATCTTTGACAGCACAACTCTTCTTT. It translates to CALGVLWGIPSLTAQLFF.

The gene calls are TRAV29/DV5 and TRDJ1; D is perhaps TRDD3 (6 bases). The V and J ends lost 5 bases and 5 bases respectively, with 16 bases between them. Germline V gene sequence: CDR1 NSMFDY, CDR2 ISSIKDK. The CDR3 is 13 residues long. The CDR3 reads CAASRDWEDKLIF. The CDR3, as DNA: TGTGCAGCCAGTCGCGACTGGGAGGATAAACTCATCTTT. The whole variable domain, remainder taken from reference TRAV29/DV5 and TRDJ1, is DQQVKQNSPSLSVQEGRISILNCDYTNSMFDYFLWYKKYPAEGPTFLISISSIKDKNEDGRFTVFLNKSAKHLSLHIVPSQPGDSAVYFCAASRDWEDKLIFGKGTRVTVEP.

This clone was observed a handful of times. V gene TRDV2 combines with J gene TRDJ1; a weak D match, TRDD2 (6 bases). Per the germline V gene, CDR1 is GEAIGNYY and CDR2 is EKD. Trimming shortened V by 1 base and J by 0 bases, and 20 bases separated the two germline ends. The CDR3 length is 18 residues. In nucleotides, the CDR3 is TGTGCCTGTGACACATCGCGTTCCTATCCCTATTACACCGATAAACTCATCTTT. Protein: CACDTSRSYPYYTDKLIF.

The gene calls are TRDV2 and TRDJ3, with TRDD3 matching 8 bases. V gave up 2 bases and J gave up 2 bases; unmatched junction bases: 1. The CDR3 length is 16 residues. Germline CDR1 is GEAIGNYY and CDR2 is EKD. CDR3 in amino acids: CACDRGDTWDTRQMFF. DNA of the CDR3: TGTGCCTGTGACAGGGGGGATACCTGGGACACCCGACAGATGTTTTTC.

About this clone: Other DNA sequences from this sample encode an identical CDR3 as well. The J gene is TRDJ1, the V gene TRDV2, with D tentatively TRDD3 (6 bases). The CDR3 sequence is 17 residues long. V was shortened by 3 bases and J by 5 bases, with 24 bases between the two germline ends. Germline CDR1 reads GEAIGNYY; CDR2 reads EKD. CDR3 region: CACDVRLGGFQGDKLIF. DNA of the CDR3: TGTGCCTGTGACGTTCGACTTGGGGGCTTTCAGGGTGATAAACTCATCTTT.

V usage is TRDV1 and J usage is TRDJ1; D might be TRDD2 (5 bases). V shed 3 bases and J shed 6 bases, with 26 bases lying between them. The CDR3 is made up of 18 amino acids. Germline values: CDR1 TSWWSYY, CDR2 QGS. The CDR3 bases are TGTGCTCTTGGGGAGACTCCTATGTACGGGAACTTAACCCATAAACTCATCTTT. This translates into CALGETPMYGNLTHKLIF.

Of note for this clone: A junction boundary mismatches the germline segment, possibly from a read error. The same CDR3 can be traced to other DNA sequences in this sample. The chain uses TRDV1 and TRDJ3; 9 bases match TRDD3. This CDR3 region has 18 residues. CDR1 and CDR2 from the germline V gene are TSWWSYY and QGS. The CDR3 DNA reads as TGTGCTCTTGGGACCAGGGGATACGAGCCCTGGGACACCCGGCAGATGTTTTTC. Protein product: CALGTRGYEPWDTRQMFF.

The genes are TRDV2 and TRDJ2, with 8 bases identical to TRDD3. J was trimmed by 0 bases and V by 3 bases; bases with no gene match: 11. This CDR3 is built from 18 residues. Germline loops: CDR1 GEAIGNYY, CDR2 EKD. The CDR3 is CACDSSYWGVTLTAQLFF. CDR3 bases: TGTGCCTGTGACTCCAGTTACTGGGGGGTCACTTTGACAGCACAACTCTTCTTT.

The V gene is TRDV2, the J gene TRDJ1; possible D gene TRDD3, 7 bases. CDR1 GEAIGNYY and CDR2 EKD come from the germline V gene. Deletions cut 3 bases from V and 0 bases from J, with 40 bases between. The CDR3 totals 24 residues. CDR3 residues: CACDSAAFRSTGIRGWMYTDKLIF. CDR3 sequence (DNA): TGTGCCTGTGACTCGGCCGCCTTCCGAAGTACGGGGATAAGAGGTTGGATGTACACCGATAAACTCATCTTT.

Relative to its sample, this clone is medium-sized. CDR3 sequence reads: CAFQLEGIRYTDKLIF. The CDR3 nucleotides are TGTGCCTTCCAACTTGAGGGGATTCGGTACACCGATAAACTCATCTTT. The V gene is TRDV3, the J gene TRDJ1; D possibly corresponds to TRDD3 (6 bases). Trimming pared 3 bases from V and 0 bases from J, leaving 20 bases between. Germline V gene sequence: CDR1 TVYSNPD, CDR2 GDNSRS (reference sequence). The CDR3 totals 16 residues.

The V and J genes are TRDV3 and TRDJ1; 13 positions match TRDD3. Germline values: CDR1 TVYSNPD, CDR2 GDNSRS (reference sequence). CDR3 length equals 22 residues. The junction had 26 bases not matched to a gene; V was cut back by 4 bases and J by 0 bases. The CDR3 sequence is CASKPPYCPTGGYALDTDKLIF. CDR3 in DNA: TGTGCCTCCAAACCTCCCTATTGTCCAACTGGGGGATACGCCCTGGACACCGATAAACTCATCTTT.